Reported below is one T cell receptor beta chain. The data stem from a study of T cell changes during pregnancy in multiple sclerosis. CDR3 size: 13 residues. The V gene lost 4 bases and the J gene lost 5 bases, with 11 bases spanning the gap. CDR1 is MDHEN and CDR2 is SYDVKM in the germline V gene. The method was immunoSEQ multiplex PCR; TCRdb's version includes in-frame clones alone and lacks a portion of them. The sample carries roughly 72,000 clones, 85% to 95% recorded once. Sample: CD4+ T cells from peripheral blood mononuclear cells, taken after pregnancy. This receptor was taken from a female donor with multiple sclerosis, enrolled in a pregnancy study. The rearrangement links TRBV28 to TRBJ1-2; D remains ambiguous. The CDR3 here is CASSSELMYGYTF. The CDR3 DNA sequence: TGTGCCAGCAGTTCCGAACTAATGTATGGCTACACCTTC.